These 7 T cell receptor beta chains were all obtained from the same sample, sequenced in a study of OX40 agonist ivuxolimab in advanced cancers. Library construction relied on the immunoSEQ multiplex PCR assay. TCRdb holds this immuneACCESS table with in-frame rearrangements only. Some clones are missing; in checked studies, unresolved V genes explain under half, and the rest has no known cause. Here the sample has fewer than 95,000 clones; 85% to 90% occur a single time. The leading ten clones occupy 7.4% of the sample. The sequencing here drew on CD4+ or CD8+ T cells sorted from blood, taken in a trial of the OX40 agonist ivuxolimab. Every receptor here comes from an adult with an advanced solid tumor such as melanoma, head and neck, liver or kidney cancer.

V is TRBV27 and J is TRBJ2-5; no definite D call. The length of the CDR3 is 14 residues. Trimming took 5 bases from V and 0 from J, leaving 10 bases between them. Germline loops: CDR1 MNHEY, CDR2 SMNVEV (reference sequence). For the CDR3, the DNA is TGTGCCAGCAGTCTAACACCGTACCAAGAGACCCAGTACTTC. As protein: CASSLTPYQETQYF.

The gene calls are TRBV12-5 and TRBJ2-1; 8 positions agree with TRBD1. The CDR3 totals 15 residues. CDR1 and CDR2 from the germline V gene are LGHNT and FRNRAP. J gave up 2 bases and V 9 bases, and 9 bases lay outside the gene matches. Here the CDR3 reads CASARTGWTYNEQFF. DNA of the CDR3: TGTGCTAGCGCGAGGACAGGGTGGACCTACAATGAGCAGTTCTTC.

This chain links TRBV21-1 with TRBJ2-4. TRBV21-1 is a listed pseudogene. CDR3 length: 16 amino acids. The DNA of the CDR3 is TGTGCCAGCAGCTTCCGGGACGGGCTAGCCAAAAACATTCAGTACTTC. Translated: CASSFRDGLAKNIQYF.

The CDR3 DNA reads TGTGCCAGCAATGACCGGGAGGGGAGTACTGAAGCTTTCTTT. It codes for CASNDREGSTEAFF. This rearrangement joins TRBV2 to TRBJ1-1; a weak D match, TRBD1 (5 bases). This CDR3 comprises 14 residues. V dropped 7 bases and J dropped 5 bases, with 17 bases sitting between them. Germline assignment: CDR1 SNHLY and CDR2 FYNNEI.

This rearrangement joins TRBV7-2 to TRBJ2-7; no clear D. Trimming shortened V by 1 base and J by 2 bases, and 18 bases separated the two germline ends. The CDR3 has 17 amino acids. Germline-derived CDR1 and CDR2 are SGHTA and FQGNSA. Written as DNA, the CDR3 is TGTGCCAGCAGCTTAGGCCCCACGGGTTTAAACCCCTACGAGCAGTACTTC. Residues: CASSLGPTGLNPYEQYF.

This chain uses TRBV7-9 with TRBJ2-2; 8 bases fit TRBD2. The germline V gene has CDR1 SEHNR and CDR2 FQNEAQ (reference sequence). V trimming: 1 base; J trimming: 5 bases; junction bases outside the gene matches: 3. The CDR3 is 15 amino acids. The CDR3 is CASSLEAGATGELFF. The CDR3 DNA is TGTGCCAGCAGCTTAGAAGCGGGAGCAACCGGGGAGCTGTTTTTT.

This chain joins TRBV30 and TRBJ2-5; D ambiguous. The CDR3 is made up of 11 amino acids. Germline V gene lookup returns CDR1 GTSNPN and CDR2 SVGIG (reference sequence). The germline V and J ends were trimmed by 0 bases and 6 bases, with 5 bases remaining between them. The CDR3 DNA follows: TGTGCCTGGAGTGTATCTCAGACCCAGTACTTC. It codes for CAWSVSQTQYF.